Described below is a single TCR beta chain sequence and its context. These data originate in a study of blood T cell repertoires in COVID-19. Germline lookup yields CDR1 SGHDT and CDR2 YYEEEE. The CDR3 runs 13 residues. The trim removed 5 bases at V and 7 bases at J, leaving 7 bases unmatched. Some clones are missing from TCRdb's copy, which holds only in-frame ones; the method was immunoSEQ multiplex PCR. The sample lists 50,000 to 70,000 clones, around 87% seen once, with about 6.3% in the top ten. Sequences were obtained from peripheral blood. This TCR was sampled from a man aged 55 to 70 with active or convalescent COVID-19. The chain combines TRBV5-6 with TRBJ2-7; 9 bases are shared with TRBD2. The CDR3 DNA follows: TGTGCCAGCAGACTGGGACTAGCAAGGGAGCAGTACTTC. It codes for CASRLGLAREQYF.